This T cell receptor beta chain was captured by sequencing in a study of cytomegalovirus exposure and HLA in healthy donors (dated by TCRdb to the late 2010s). Study-wide context: An earlier analysis of roughly 610 of the donors reported approximately 300 Gb of sequence data and 117 million unique TCR beta sequences obtained from some 200 million T cells. A later genetic analysis took genome-wide SNP genotypes for 398 of the 666 donors and used that subset as a discovery cohort. Every discovery cohort repertoire had been produced on one sequencing platform. A later analysis re-examined previously published TCR beta repertoires from over 500 donors and added high-resolution HLA genotyping to investigate patterns of TCR occurrence. In the later analysis, no new phenotypic data were used to find candidate immune exposures; instead, reliance was placed on TCR beta sequences and their occurrence across donors. Approximately 300 gigabases of sequencing data and 91 million or so unique TCR sequences made up an early release that covered 500 to 700 HLA-typed donors. Among the roughly 400 genotyped donors, around 81% belonged to the genetic ancestry cluster associated with self-reported Caucasian donors. Roughly 5 DR-DQ haplotypes were treated as single units for association and clustering because of strong linkage in the cohort. The study was designed to test whether signatures of past pathogen exposure could be identified by cataloging public T cell receptors. Typing coverage varied by locus: about 629-630 donors for A, B, C, DRB1 and DQB1; approximately 560 for DQA1; 600 to 610 for DPA1; around 490 for DPB1. Using immunosequencing, the study profiled T cell repertoires from about 610 subjects and related those repertoires to cytomegalovirus serostatus. Donor age, sex, ethnicity and CMV serostatus were collected together with the repertoire data. HLA typing included class I and class II loci at four-digit resolution. To decide whether each TCR beta V gene segment behaved as functional or pseudogenic, an earlier analysis of approximately 620 of the donors relied on high-throughput TCR beta sequencing. High-throughput TCR immunosequencing, statistical association of individual TCRs with disease status, and machine learning were combined to predict cytomegalovirus infection status. Across approximately 420 genotyped donors of the cohort, an average of approximately 240,000 unique TCR beta nucleotide sequences per donor were sequenced, and roughly a sixth of those sequences were non-productive. In addition to the first cohort of 666 subjects, a separate validation cohort of approximately 130 different subjects was used. Study-level results and caveats: Compared with the approximately 670-donor mean, donors in an Asian-associated ancestry cluster had fewer N-insertions in productive TCRs, according to a later genetic analysis. In a later genetic analysis, a missense DCLRE1C variant was associated with V-gene and J-gene trimming of TCR beta chains, and the association was replicated in an independent cohort. In a later analysis, most CMV-associated TCR beta chains were found to appear HLA-restricted, with HLA associations seemingly driven largely by CMV exposure. The authors suggested that the approach could potentially be extended to other disease states and immunological phenotypes. When HLA alleles, especially DR and DQ, strongly co-occurred, TCR associations were difficult to assign to individual alleles. In an earlier analysis of a few hundred of the donors, most TCR beta V segments were observed in productive rearrangements about 87% or about 30% of the time, broadly matching IMGT annotations. Correlated functional status among segregating V segments might be attributable to linkage disequilibrium, but an unknown experimental factor could not be ruled out. A few of the identified cytomegalovirus-associated TCR beta chains were confirmed in vitro to be specific for cytomegalovirus antigens. Some IMGT-functional V segments, including TRBV6-2 and TRBV6-3, could not be told apart with the 87-base-pair reads, so those segments were excluded. A further reported finding was that TCR beta sequences accurately predicted the HLA-A and HLA-B alleles for most subjects in the first cohort. HLA typing was unavailable for some donors at each locus, so association tests used only the typed subset. The earlier analysis of approximately 590 of the donors excluded 15 to 20 rarely observed V segments, including chromosome 9 orphons, because counts were too low. A later analysis found that HLA-associated TCR beta chains were more clonally expanded and had lower generation probabilities than equally common non-associated chains. Specific HLA alleles were associated with 15,000 to 20,000 TCR beta sequences at a false discovery rate of 0.05 in a later analysis. CMV serostatus was the only immune exposure information available for the cohort. The classifier was reported to diagnose cytomegalovirus status with high specificity and sensitivity in both the original cohort and the validation cohort. This cohort had only TCR beta chains sequenced, and the lack of alpha or paired-chain data limited which features could be detected. Most TCR sequences were observed very rarely across donors, whereas some public TCRs were present in many individuals. According to a later analysis, parvovirus B19, influenza, CMV and Epstein-Barr virus appeared linked to several top co-occurrence clusters. A group of highly shared sequence variants was considered likely to be a technical artifact of the sequencing pipeline. Roughly uniform sequencing depth across donors was assumed in presence/absence analyses, although this assumption may not hold. In the study, 150 to 200 TCR beta chains were listed as associated with cytomegalovirus. In a later analysis, TCR association rates were found to vary across HLA loci, with the most associated TCRs seen for DRB1 alleles and the fewest for HLA-C alleles.

Receptor amplification or capture employed the immunoSEQ multiplex PCR assay. For the multiplex PCR, a mixture combining 60 forward primers for TCR Vbeta segments and 13 reverse primers for TCR Jbeta segments was used. Amplification of the CDR3 region of rearranged TCR beta genes was performed with a multiplex PCR assay on genomic DNA. Amplified TCR beta libraries were sequenced as 87-base-pair reads on the Illumina HiSeq System. The authors' analysis ran thus. In a later analysis, 80 million or so unique TCR beta chains were counted across the 690 or so repertoires, and roughly 11 million of these chains were shared by at least two donors. A nearest-neighbor algorithm error-corrected the raw reads and collapsed the reads into unique sequences, merging closely related sequences to remove PCR and sequencing errors. CDR3 sequences were aligned to IMGT reference sequences to assign V, D and J gene segments. Each retained sequence needed at least a six-nucleotide match to both a V gene segment and a J gene segment. A rearrangement was called productive if the CDR3 had no stop codons and remained in frame with V and J, and every other rearrangement was called non-productive. Following IMGT convention, CDR3 was defined as the stretch from the second conserved V-encoded cysteine up to the conserved J-encoded phenylalanine. The earlier analysis of some 540 of the donors excluded any sequence lacking an unambiguous match to a single V gene segment. An earlier analysis of 500 to 600 of the donors classified V segments as functional when productive rearrangements were above 56.7% and as segregating when the standard deviation between donors was above 5%. To diagnose cytomegalovirus status from the catalog of TCR beta chain sequences, a statistical classification framework was built. V and J gene assignment, in a later analysis, came from comparing TCR nucleotide sequences with IMGT/GENE-DB human TR gene sequences. A later analysis assigned CDR3 sequences and most-parsimonious VDJ recombination scenarios with the TCRdist pipeline. In a later analysis, every TCR beta chain was defined by the combination of its CDR3 amino acid sequence and its V-gene family, and reads without a unique V-gene family were dropped. A later analysis removed 592 highly shared, low-generation-probability nucleotide sequences to deal with suspected cross-contamination and a sequencing artifact. In a later analysis, a clonal expansion index for each public chain was calculated from normalized within-repertoire ranks of inferred template counts. Generation probabilities in a later analysis came from a VDJ recombination model fitted to out-of-frame rearrangements, and those results were checked against IGoR. A later analysis scored TCR-TCR, TCR-HLA and TCR-CMV co-occurrence with hypergeometric tests, applying a repertoire-size bias correction to TCR pairs. In a later analysis, false discovery rates were estimated by permuting HLA or CMV assignments 20 times. In a later analysis, co-occurring TCRs were grouped with DBSCAN, and TCRdist sequence similarity was added when clustering was performed within HLA-allele-positive subsets. Repertoires with fewer than 30,000 or more than 120,000 public chains, plus five repertoires with anomalous nucleotide sharing, were excluded from co-occurrence clustering. TCRdb provides this immuneACCESS table in a form limited to in-frame rearrangements. Some clones are lacking; in checked studies, under half of them reflect an unresolved V gene, and why the rest are absent is not known. V and J calls and clone size come straight from that table; D and trimming were deduced from the DNA. This sample gives about 220,000 clones in total; 82% of them show up just once. Roughly 5.5% of the sample is in the top ten clones.

The cohort comprised 550 to 700 healthy bone marrow donors. All cohort members were sampled while nominally healthy, although unrecorded immune exposures were likely present. The donor tested CMV seropositive, placing the donor among the 290 or so seropositive members of the cohort. A peripheral blood sample was collected from each donor, and TCR beta sequencing was performed on peripheral blood mononuclear cells. Genomic DNA was extracted from the blood cell samples with the Qiagen DNeasy Blood Extraction Kit. In regard to this clone: This clone's antigen is unknown. There are no base qualities to consult, and no much larger clone falls within one base.

Counted from cysteine to phenylalanine, this CDR3 has 14 amino acids. The read is trimmed to its CDR3 DNA, 42 bases read in frame from base 1. CDR1 and CDR2 were assigned from the germline V gene (reference sequence) as SEHNR and FQNEAQ. The sample was PBMCs. This TCR was recovered from a man aged 35 to 55 in good health and CMV-seropositive. Here the chain combines TRBV7-9 and TRBJ2-5, with 7 middle bases fitting TRBD2. The tail of the sequence fits TRBJ2-7 better, so the J call may be wrong. CDR3 reads: CASSLGTTIYEQYF. The DNA sequence is as follows: TGTGCCAGCAGCCTCGGGACTACTATCTACGAGCAGTACTTC.